Listed below are T cell receptor beta chains from one sample, sequenced in a study of shared clonotypes between healthy human individuals. Assay used: immunoSEQ multiplex PCR; TCRdb lists only in-frame clones, some missing. The sample includes about 2.4 million clones, 85% to 95% of them seen just once. Sequenced sample: naive CD4+ T cells sorted from blood. The receptors derive from a man aged 18 to 30 in good health. Each CDR3 is given with its conserved first and last residue. The D gene is left open where the match is weak. Expanded clones get a size class; other rows say once, few or many, or leave the size out.

V: TRBV10-1; J: TRBJ2-7; size: .; D: .; DNA: TGCGCCAGCAGTCCCGGGGCAGGGGCGTGGGAGCAGTACTTC; CDR3: CASSPGAGAWEQYF
V: TRBV11-2; J: TRBJ2-2; size: .; D: TRBD2; DNA: TGTGCCAGCAGCTTAGTTATAGGGAGGGACACCGGGGAGCTGTTTTTT; CDR3: CASSLVIGRDTGELFF
V: TRBV6-6; J: TRBJ2-2; size: .; D: .; DNA: TGTGCCAGCAAAGGGACATCGAACACCGGGGAGCTGTTTTTT; CDR3: CASKGTSNTGELFF
V: TRBV5-4; J: TRBJ2-6; size: .; D: .; DNA: TGTGCCAGCAGCTCCGGTCTGGTCCCAAGCTCTGGGGCCAACGTCCTGACTTTC; CDR3: CASSSGLVPSSGANVLTF
V: TRBV6-1; J: TRBJ1-2; size: .; D: .; DNA: TGTGCCAGCAGTCCCCTTGGACAGAGCTACACCTTC; CDR3: CASSPLGQSYTF
V: TRBV5-4; J: TRBJ1-2; size: .; D: .; DNA: TGTGCCAGCAGCTTGGGGGCAGGGGCGAACTATGGCTACACCTTC; CDR3: CASSLGAGANYGYTF
V: TRBV6-5; J: TRBJ1-4; size: once; D: .; DNA: TGTGCCAGCAGCCGCAGTCGGGCAGGGAATGAAAAACTGTTTTTT; CDR3: CASSRSRAGNEKLFF
V: TRBV7-9; J: TRBJ1-5; size: .; D: .; DNA: TGTGCCAGCAGCTCAGCAGGGAATCAGCCCCAGCATTTT; CDR3: CASSSAGNQPQHF
V: TRBV19; J: TRBJ2-7; size: .; D: TRBD2; DNA: TGTGCCAGTAGTATAGATAGCGGGAGGGGATCCTACGAGCAGTACTTC; CDR3: CASSIDSGRGSYEQYF
V: TRBV4-1; J: TRBJ1-1; size: .; D: TRBD1; DNA: TGCGCCAGCAGCCAAGGGATTGACAGGGCGAACACTGAAGCTTTCTTT; CDR3: CASSQGIDRANTEAFF
V: TRBV4-3; J: TRBJ1-5; size: .; D: .; DNA: TGCGCCAGCAGCCAAGACGCCGGGCAAGGGAATCAGCCCCAGCATTTT; CDR3: CASSQDAGQGNQPQHF
V: TRBV2; J: TRBJ2-1; size: .; D: .; DNA: TGTGCCAGCAGGAAGAACAATGAGCAGTTCTTC; CDR3: CASRKNNEQFF
V: TRBV5-1; J: TRBJ2-5; size: few; D: .; DNA: TGCGCCAGCAGCTTGGCGGCGGGGCAAGAGACCCAGTACTTC; CDR3: CASSLAAGQETQYF
V: TRBV6-6; J: TRBJ1-1; size: .; D: .; DNA: TGTGCCAGCAGCGATAAGTTAGCCATGAACACTGAAGCTTTCTTT; CDR3: CASSDKLAMNTEAFF
V: TRBV5-1; J: TRBJ2-2; size: .; D: .; DNA: TGCGCCAGCAGCCCGACTGAGAACACCGGGGAGCTGTTTTTT; CDR3: CASSPTENTGELFF
V: TRBV4-2; J: TRBJ2-4; size: .; D: TRBD2; DNA: TGTGCCAGCAGCCAAGATTTTAGCGGGAGTCCGTCCAAAAACATTCAGTACTTC; CDR3: CASSQDFSGSPSKNIQYF
V: TRBV5-1; J: TRBJ1-1; size: .; D: .; DNA: TGCGCCAGCAGCTTGCAAGGGACTGAAGCTTTCTTT; CDR3: CASSLQGTEAFF
V: TRBV4-1; J: TRBJ1-4; size: once; D: TRBD1; DNA: TGCGCCAGCAGCCAGGCCGGGACAGCTAATGAAAAACTGTTTTTT; CDR3: CASSQAGTANEKLFF
V: TRBV19; J: TRBJ2-7; size: .; D: TRBD1; DNA: TGTGCCAGTACTCCGGGACAGGGTGGTCGGGCCGAGCAGTACTTC; CDR3: CASTPGQGGRAEQYF
V: TRBV19; J: TRBJ1-6; size: .; D: TRBD1; DNA: TGTGCCAGTAGTATAGGACCAGGGGGCGCAGTGCCCCTCCACTTT; CDR3: CASSIGPGGAVPLHF